This entry is about one T cell receptor beta chain. No conserved phenylalanine or tryptophan is present at the end of the CDR3, so a read error is the likely explanation. V shed 1 base, J shed 1 base, and the junction held 4 bases outside the gene matches. The length of the CDR3 is 15 residues. The germline V gene encodes CDR1 DFQATT and CDR2 SNEGSKA (reference sequence). The data were obtained in a study of T cells after yellow fever vaccination. TCRdb reprocessed the 5' RACE reads with MiXCR, giving one entry per CDR3 protein. The table lists a few hundred thousand distinct CDR3 sequences, 6.5% to 8.5% of them singletons, with 15% to 20% in the top ten.

The TCR originated in a man between 18 and 35 years old who received the YFV17D yellow fever vaccine. The material was PBMCs, obtained 35 to 50 days after the first yellow fever vaccination. V usage is TRBV20-1 and J usage is TRBJ2-3; TRBD2 aligns across 8 bases. The CDR3 bases are TGCAGTGCTAGAGCGGGGGGGCCGGGCACAGATACGCAGTATTTA. As protein: CSARAGGPGTDTQYL.